This T cell receptor beta chain came from a study of beta chain features in type 1 diabetes. About the research overall: Across every sample, 107,917,701 sorted cells were examined in total.

The sequenced template was cDNA made from the entire isolated RNA. Repertoires were generated with immunoSEQ multiplex PCR, while TCRdb's copy carries only in-frame clones and drops some. In the table there are roughly 24,000 clones, approximately 57% of which are singletons. Trimming shortened V by 7 bases and J by 1 base, and 12 bases separated the two germline ends. This CDR3 contains 14 residues. The germline V gene encodes CDR1 MDHEN and CDR2 SYDVKM. With regard to this clone: Antigen: not known.

Broader study findings: Type 1 diabetes patients had TCRB CDR3s that were shorter (moderately but significantly so) in all four CD4+ subsets.

Sequenced material: stem cell memory CD4+ T cells from blood. The rearrangement uses TRBV28 and TRBJ2-3, with D maybe TRBD1 (6 bases). This clonotype originated in a man between 18 and 35 years old with type 1 diabetes. The DNA for the CDR3 is TGTGCCAGCACCGGGACAATCCGCACAGATACGCAGTATTTT. Protein: CASTGTIRTDTQYF.